This T cell receptor (beta chain) was captured by sequencing in a study of blood T cell repertoires in COVID-19. About the research overall: The origin of the acute and convalescent COVID-19 samples was the United States, Italy and Spain. Sources were T cells, B-cell-depleted T cells, or PBMCs; the material itself was cDNA or gDNA.

Per germline, CDR1 KGHDR and CDR2 SFDVKD. The CDR3 runs to 15 residues. V gave up 3 bases and J gave up 1 base; unmatched junction bases: 3. Data came from immunoSEQ multiplex PCR; TCRdb stores just in-frame clones and leaves some out. The sample records some 130,000 clones, 55% to 75% being singletons. Sequences were obtained from peripheral blood. This chain links TRBV24-1 with TRBJ2-5, with 8 bases matching TRBD2. The clonotype originates from an older woman with acute or convalescent COVID-19. The CDR3 region is CATSDSGGTQETQYF. The CDR3 DNA is TGTGCCACCAGTGATAGCGGGGGTACCCAAGAGACCCAGTACTTC.